Listed here are 8 T cell receptor beta chains from one sample, sequenced in a study of T cell responses to AZD1222 COVID-19 vaccine. The table came from immunoSEQ multiplex PCR; TCRdb's copy has only in-frame clones and leaves some out. The sample holds some 150,000 clones; 88% are singletons and the top ten take 4.3%. The material sequenced was peripheral blood, taken 28 days after the second AZD1222 dose. These receptors originate from an adult who received the AZD1222 COVID-19 vaccine.

Regarding this clone: One end of the junction is discordant with germline, which a read error may explain. The chain employs TRBV7-7 and TRBJ2-5, with D perhaps TRBD2 (6 bases). Germline V lookup: CDR1 SSHAT, CDR2 FNYEAQ (reference sequence). There are 14 residues in the CDR3. The CDR3: CASSLEGRRETQYF. CDR3 nucleotides: TGTGCTAGCAGCTTAGAGGGGAGGAGGGAGACCCAGTACTTC.

The rearrangement uses TRBV20-1 and TRBJ1-1, with D unclear. The CDR3 contains 11 residues. Deletions cut 3 bases from V and 4 bases from J, with 6 bases between. Germline CDR1 and CDR2: DFQATT and SNEGSKA (reference sequence). CDR3 in DNA: TGCAGTGCTAGTAAGACCACTGAAGCTTTCTTT. It is translated as CSASKTTEAFF.

This chain links TRBV10-3 with TRBJ2-3; no reliable D call. CDR1 and CDR2 from the germline V gene are ENHRY and SYGVKD. The length of the CDR3 is 13 residues. Between the trimmed V and J ends, which lost 7 bases and 6 bases, there was a span of 14 bases. CDR3: CAITGVGGDTQYF. The CDR3 region has the DNA TGTGCCATCACCGGAGTCGGTGGGGATACGCAGTATTTT.

The chain links TRBV19 to TRBJ2-2, with 8 bases matching TRBD1. The V and J ends lost 5 bases and 9 bases, in that order; junction bases with no gene match: 14. Germline V gene lookup returns CDR1 LNHDA and CDR2 SQIVND (reference sequence). CDR3 length: 16 residues. The CDR3 loop reads CASSFDRGTGVWELFF. The CDR3, as DNA: TGTGCCAGTAGTTTCGACAGGGGAACGGGCGTGTGGGAGCTGTTTTTT.

The chain carries TRBV6-2 or TRBV6-3 and TRBJ1-1; 7 nucleotides align to TRBD1. This CDR3 contains 14 residues. Germline loops: CDR1 MNHEY, CDR2 SVGEGT. With V trimmed by 5 bases and J by 11 bases, 14 bases remained unmatched. The chain's CDR3 is CASSTIPAGQSAFF. In DNA form, the CDR3 reads TGTGCCAGCAGTACCATACCCGCGGGACAGTCGGCTTTCTTT.

This sequence joins TRBV12-2 and TRBJ2-2; the table's D call of TRBD1 was not tested on the DNA. TRBV12-2 is a pseudogene. CDR3 length: 16 residues. CDR3 region: CASRSHPGQGVGELFF. DNA of the CDR3: TGTGCAAGTCGCTCGCACCCGGGACAGGGGGTCGGGGAGCTGTTTTTT.

V usage is TRBV6-1 and J usage is TRBJ2-2, with 7 bases identical to TRBD2. With V trimmed by 3 bases and J by 8 bases, 12 bases remained unmatched. From germline, CDR1 is MNHNS and CDR2 SASEGT. The CDR3 is 16 amino acids. CDR3 protein: CASSDYRGNSGGELFF. CDR3 in DNA: TGTGCCAGCAGTGATTATCGCGGTAATAGCGGGGGGGAGCTGTTTTTT.

This clone was observed a few times. The V and J genes are TRBV7-9 and TRBJ2-7; D not certain. V was clipped by 5 bases and J by 6 bases, with 11 bases between them. This CDR3 spans 12 amino acids. CDR1 is SEHNR and CDR2 is FQNEAQ in the germline V gene (reference sequence). DNA for the CDR3: TGTGCCAGCAGCCCGCTTCATGGCGAGCAGTACTTC. Translating gives CASSPLHGEQYF. Looking up the rest from reference TRBV7-9 and TRBJ2-7 gives the full variable domain: DTGVSQNPRHKITKRGQNVTFRCDPISEHNRLYWYRQTLGQGPEFLTYFQNEAQLEKSRLLSDRFSAERPKGSFSTLEIQRTEQGDSAMYLCASSPLHGEQYFGPGTRLTVT.